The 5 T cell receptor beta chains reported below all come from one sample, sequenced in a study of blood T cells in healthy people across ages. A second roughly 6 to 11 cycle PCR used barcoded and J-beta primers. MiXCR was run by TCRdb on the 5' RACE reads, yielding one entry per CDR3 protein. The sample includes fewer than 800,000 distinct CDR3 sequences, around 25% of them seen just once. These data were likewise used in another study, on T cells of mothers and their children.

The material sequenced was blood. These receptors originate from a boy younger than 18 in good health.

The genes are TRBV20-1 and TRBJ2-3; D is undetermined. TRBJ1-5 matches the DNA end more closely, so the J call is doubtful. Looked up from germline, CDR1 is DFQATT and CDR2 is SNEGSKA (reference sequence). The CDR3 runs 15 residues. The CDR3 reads CSAIPPGSSTDTQHF. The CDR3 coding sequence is TGCAGTGCTATCCCCCCCGGGAGTAGCACAGATACGCAGCATTTT.

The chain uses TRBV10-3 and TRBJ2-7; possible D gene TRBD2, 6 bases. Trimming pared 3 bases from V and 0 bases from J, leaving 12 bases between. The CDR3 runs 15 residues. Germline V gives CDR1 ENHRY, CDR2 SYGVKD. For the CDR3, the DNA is TGTGCCATCAGTGATCGGGCGGGGTACTCCTACGAGCAGTACTTC. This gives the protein CAISDRAGYSYEQYF.

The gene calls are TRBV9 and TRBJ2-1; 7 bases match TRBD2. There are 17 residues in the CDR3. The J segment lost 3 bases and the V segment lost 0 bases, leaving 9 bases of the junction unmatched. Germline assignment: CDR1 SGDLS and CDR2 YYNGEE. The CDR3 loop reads CASSVGLADVFYNEQFF. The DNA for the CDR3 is TGTGCCAGCAGCGTAGGGCTAGCGGACGTATTCTACAATGAGCAGTTCTTC.

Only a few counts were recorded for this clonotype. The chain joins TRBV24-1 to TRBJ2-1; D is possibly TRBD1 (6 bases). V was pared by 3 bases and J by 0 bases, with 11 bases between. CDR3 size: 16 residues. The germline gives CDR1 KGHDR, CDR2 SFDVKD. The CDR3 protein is CATSDLDSSSYNEQFF. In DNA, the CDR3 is TGTGCCACCAGTGATCTGGACAGCAGCTCCTACAATGAGCAGTTCTTC.

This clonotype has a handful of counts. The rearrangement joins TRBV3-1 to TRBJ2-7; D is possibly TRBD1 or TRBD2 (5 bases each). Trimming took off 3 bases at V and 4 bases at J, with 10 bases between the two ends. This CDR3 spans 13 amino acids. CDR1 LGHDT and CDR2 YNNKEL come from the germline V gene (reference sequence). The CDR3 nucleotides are TGTGCCAGCAGCCACGACGGGGCGTACGAGCAGTACTTC. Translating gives CASSHDGAYEQYF.